The clone carrying this T cell receptor (beta chain) was recorded a few times. The data were obtained in a study of blood T cell repertoires in COVID-19. Overall study context: Spain, Italy and the United States supplied samples that represented acute and convalescent COVID-19. In each case, the material was cDNA or gDNA derived from T cells, B-cell-depleted T cells, or PBMCs.

Study processing details: Amplified reference gene primers provided the basis for estimating nucleated cell counts. Here immunoSEQ multiplex PCR was the method, and the copy in TCRdb shows in-frame clones only, minus some. That table furnishes V, J and clone size, whereas the DNA furnished D and trimming. The table shows fewer than 350,000 clones, with over 75% occurring only once. Sample: PBMCs or T cells enriched from blood (not recorded which). The source of this sequence is a woman in her twenties or thirties who had recovered from COVID-19.

CDR3 nucleotides: TGTGCCGTGATCAGGGGGAACTATGGCTACACCTTC. Translated: CAVIRGNYGYTF. The chain links TRBV10-3 to TRBJ1-2; 7 bases line up with TRBD1. This CDR3 region has 12 residues. V shed 11 bases, J shed 2 bases, and the junction held 5 bases outside the gene matches. Germline CDR1 is ENHRY and CDR2 is SYGVKD.